This T cell receptor (beta chain) was sequenced in a study of T-cell memory formation after mild COVID-19. TCRdb re-called the 5' RACE reads through MiXCR, storing one row per CDR3 protein. Among under 300,000 distinct CDR3 sequences, about 16% were seen once, and the ten largest hold roughly 3.6%. The V gene end was trimmed by 10 bases and the J gene end by 2 bases; junction bases not matched to a gene: 15. This CDR3 spans 16 amino acids. Concerning this clonotype itself: Its cognate antigen is unknown.

Findings and caveats of the study: Among clones peaking at day 37 in the second wave, SARS-CoV-2 specificity remained unconfirmed.

V is TRBV23-1 and J is TRBJ2-3, with 7 bases fitting TRBD1. TRBV23-1 counts as an open reading frame of uncertain function. This sequence originates from a man aged 18 to 30 who had mild COVID-19 (a few samples of this study predate the infection). Cell type and time point are not known. Sample: PBMCs or a T cell subset sorted from them (not recorded which). In DNA form, the CDR3 reads TGCGCCAACACACCCCTCCCGGGACAGAACACAGATACGCAGTATTTT. Amino acid sequence: CANTPLPGQNTDTQYF.